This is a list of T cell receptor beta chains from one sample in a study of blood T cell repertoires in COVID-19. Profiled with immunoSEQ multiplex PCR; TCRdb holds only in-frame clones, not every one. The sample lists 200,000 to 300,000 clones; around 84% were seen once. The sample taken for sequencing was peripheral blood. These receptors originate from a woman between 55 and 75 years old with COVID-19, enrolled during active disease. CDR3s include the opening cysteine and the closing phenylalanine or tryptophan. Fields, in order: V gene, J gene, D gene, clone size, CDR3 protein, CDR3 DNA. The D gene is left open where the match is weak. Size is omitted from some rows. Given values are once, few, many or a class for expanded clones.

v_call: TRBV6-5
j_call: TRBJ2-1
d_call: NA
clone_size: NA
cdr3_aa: CASSLSGPTDSEQFF
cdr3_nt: TGTGCCAGCAGTCTTAGCGGGCCCACGGACAGTGAGCAGTTCTTC

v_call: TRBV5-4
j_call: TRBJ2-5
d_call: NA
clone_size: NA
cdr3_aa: CASSRGSQETQYF
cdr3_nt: TGTGCCAGCAGCCGGGGTTCCCAAGAGACCCAGTACTTC

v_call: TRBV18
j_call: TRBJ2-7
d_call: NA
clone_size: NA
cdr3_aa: CASSPRRDSEQYF
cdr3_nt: TGTGCCAGCTCACCACGTCGGGACTCCGAGCAGTACTTC

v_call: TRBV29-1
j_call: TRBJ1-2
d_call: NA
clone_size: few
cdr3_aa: CSVEVEGGYGYTF
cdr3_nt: TGCAGCGTTGAAGTGGAAGGGGGCTATGGCTACACCTTC

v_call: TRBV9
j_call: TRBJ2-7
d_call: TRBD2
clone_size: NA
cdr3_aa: CASSEGTSGKMGEQYF
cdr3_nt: TGTGCCAGCAGCGAGGGGACTAGCGGAAAGATGGGTGAGCAGTACTTC

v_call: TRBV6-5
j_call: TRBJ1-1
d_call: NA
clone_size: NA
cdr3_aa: CASSYRQDLNTEAFF
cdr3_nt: TGTGCCAGCAGTTACCGGCAGGACTTGAACACTGAAGCTTTCTTT

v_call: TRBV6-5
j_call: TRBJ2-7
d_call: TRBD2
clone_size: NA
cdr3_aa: CASRLYSGTSYEQYF
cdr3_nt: TGTGCCAGCCGATTATATAGCGGGACATCCTACGAGCAGTACTTC

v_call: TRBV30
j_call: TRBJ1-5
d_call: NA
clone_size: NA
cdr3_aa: CAWSAGGHRNQPQHF
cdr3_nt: TGTGCCTGGAGTGCGGGGGGGCACCGCAATCAGCCCCAGCATTTT

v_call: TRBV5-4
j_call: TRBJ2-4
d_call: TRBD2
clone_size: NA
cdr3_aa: CASSLAGARDIQYF
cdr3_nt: TGTGCCAGCAGTTTAGCGGGAGCTCGAGACATTCAGTACTTC

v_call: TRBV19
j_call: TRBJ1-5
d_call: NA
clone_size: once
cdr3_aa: CASSKQSYSNQPQHF
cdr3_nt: TGTGCCAGTAGTAAACAGTCCTATAGCAATCAGCCCCAGCATTTT

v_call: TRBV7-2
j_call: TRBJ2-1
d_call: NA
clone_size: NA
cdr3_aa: CASSYDFGSHEQFF
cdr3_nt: TGTGCCAGCAGTTACGACTTCGGGAGTCATGAGCAGTTCTTC

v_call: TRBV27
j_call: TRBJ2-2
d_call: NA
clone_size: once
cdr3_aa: CASSLSARGNTGELFF
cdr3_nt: TGTGCCAGCAGTTTATCGGCCCGCGGGAACACCGGGGAGCTGTTTTTT

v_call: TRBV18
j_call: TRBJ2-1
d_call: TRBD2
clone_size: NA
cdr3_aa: CASSPRTSGRGPSLSYNEQFF
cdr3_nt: TGTGCCAGCTCACCACGCACTAGCGGGAGGGGCCCCTCCCTCTCCTACAATGAGCAGTTCTTC

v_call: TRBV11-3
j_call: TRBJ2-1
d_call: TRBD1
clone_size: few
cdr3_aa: CASSLATGSGEQFF
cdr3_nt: TGTGCCAGCAGCTTAGCGACAGGGTCTGGCGAGCAGTTCTTC

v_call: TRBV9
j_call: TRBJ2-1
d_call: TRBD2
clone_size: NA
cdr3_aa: CASSYKTSNNEQFF
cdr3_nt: TGTGCCAGCAGCTATAAGACTAGCAACAATGAGCAGTTCTTC

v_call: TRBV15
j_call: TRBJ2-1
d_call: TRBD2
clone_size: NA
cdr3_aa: CATSRGAGAINEQFF
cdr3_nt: TGTGCCACCAGCCGAGGAGCGGGAGCCATCAATGAGCAGTTCTTC

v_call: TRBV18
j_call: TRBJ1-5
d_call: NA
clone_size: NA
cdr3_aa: CASSPTSGDQPQHF
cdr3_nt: TGTGCCAGCTCACCGACCTCAGGGGATCAGCCCCAGCATTTT

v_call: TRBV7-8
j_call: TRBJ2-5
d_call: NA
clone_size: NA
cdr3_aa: CASSLGRQETQYF
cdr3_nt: TGTGCCAGCAGCTTAGGTCGTCAAGAGACCCAGTACTTC

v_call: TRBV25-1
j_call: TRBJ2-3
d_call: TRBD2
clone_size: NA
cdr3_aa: CASKTGGTDTQYF
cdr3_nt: TGTGCCAGCAAAACGGGAGGAACAGATACGCAGTATTTT

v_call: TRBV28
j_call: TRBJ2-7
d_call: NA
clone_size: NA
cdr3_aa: CASSLPGRARGQYF
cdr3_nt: TGTGCCAGCAGTTTACCCGGACGGGCTCGGGGGCAGTACTTC

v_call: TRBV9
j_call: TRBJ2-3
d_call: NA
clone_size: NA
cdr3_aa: CASSPSRGDTQYF
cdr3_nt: TGTGCCAGCAGCCCTTCTCGAGGAGATACGCAGTATTTT

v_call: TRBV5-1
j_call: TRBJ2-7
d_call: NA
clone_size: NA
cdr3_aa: CASSPGTYEQYF
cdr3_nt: TGCGCCAGCAGCCCAGGAACTTACGAGCAGTACTTC

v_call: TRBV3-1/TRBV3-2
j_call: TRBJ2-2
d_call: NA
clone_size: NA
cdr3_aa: CASSHRGHGNTGELFF
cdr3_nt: TGTGCCAGCAGCCACAGGGGACACGGGAACACCGGGGAGCTGTTTTTT

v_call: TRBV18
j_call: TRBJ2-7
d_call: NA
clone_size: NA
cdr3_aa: CASSYGQSYEQYF
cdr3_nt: TGTGCCAGCTCCTATGGACAGTCCTACGAGCAGTACTTC

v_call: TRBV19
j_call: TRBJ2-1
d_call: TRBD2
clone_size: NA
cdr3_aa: CASTMAGASKNEQFF
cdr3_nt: TGTGCCAGTACAATGGCGGGAGCATCTAAGAATGAGCAGTTCTTC

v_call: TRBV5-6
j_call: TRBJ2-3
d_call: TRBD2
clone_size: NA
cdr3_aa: CATGLAGTDTQYF
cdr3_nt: TGTGCCACGGGACTAGCGGGGACAGATACGCAGTATTTT

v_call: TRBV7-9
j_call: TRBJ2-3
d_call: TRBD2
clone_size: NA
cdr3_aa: CASSRELAATPTDTDTQYF
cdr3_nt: TGTGCCAGCAGCCGAGAACTAGCGGCCACACCTACCGACACAGATACGCAGTATTTT

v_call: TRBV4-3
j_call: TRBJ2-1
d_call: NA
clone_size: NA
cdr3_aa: CASSRLTGGYNEQFF
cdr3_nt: TGCGCCAGCAGCCGACTAACCGGGGGCTACAATGAGCAGTTCTTC

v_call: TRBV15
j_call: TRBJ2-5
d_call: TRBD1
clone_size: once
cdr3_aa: CATSRGEQGVAETQYF
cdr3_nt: TGTGCCACCAGCAGAGGAGAACAGGGGGTAGCAGAGACCCAGTACTTC

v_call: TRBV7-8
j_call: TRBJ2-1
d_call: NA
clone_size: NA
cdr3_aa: CASSPTTGRAGWFF
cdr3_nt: TGTGCCAGCAGCCCTACAACCGGCCGGGCGGGGTGGTTCTTC

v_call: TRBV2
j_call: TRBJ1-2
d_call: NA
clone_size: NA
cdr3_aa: CASKLLDQGGDGYTF
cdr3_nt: TGTGCCAGCAAGTTATTGGACCAGGGAGGGGATGGCTACACCTTC

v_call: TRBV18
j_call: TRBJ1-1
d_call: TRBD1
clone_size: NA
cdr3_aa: CASSLGQGEGNTEAFF
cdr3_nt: TGTGCCAGCTCTCTAGGACAGGGCGAGGGGAACACTGAAGCTTTCTTT

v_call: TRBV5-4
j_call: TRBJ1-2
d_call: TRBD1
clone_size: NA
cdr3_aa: CASSKGQQGGYGYTF
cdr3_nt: TGTGCCAGCAGCAAGGGACAGCAGGGCGGCTATGGCTACACCTTC

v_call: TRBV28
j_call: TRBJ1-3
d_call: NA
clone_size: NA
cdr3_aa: CASSLRAGISGNTIYF
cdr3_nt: TGTGCCAGCAGTTTAAGGGCGGGGATCTCTGGAAACACCATATATTTT

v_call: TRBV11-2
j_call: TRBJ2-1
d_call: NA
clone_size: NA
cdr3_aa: CASSLLASEQFF
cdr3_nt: TGTGCCAGCAGCTTACTAGCAAGTGAGCAGTTCTTC

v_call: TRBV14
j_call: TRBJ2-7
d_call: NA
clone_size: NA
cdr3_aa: CASSQNYAPREQYF
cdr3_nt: TGTGCCAGCAGCCAGAACTATGCCCCGAGAGAGCAGTACTTC

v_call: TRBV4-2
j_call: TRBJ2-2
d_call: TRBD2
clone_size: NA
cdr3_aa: CASSQDRLAGYAANTGELFF
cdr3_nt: TGTGCCAGCAGCCAAGATCGGTTAGCGGGGTATGCCGCGAACACCGGGGAGCTGTTTTTT